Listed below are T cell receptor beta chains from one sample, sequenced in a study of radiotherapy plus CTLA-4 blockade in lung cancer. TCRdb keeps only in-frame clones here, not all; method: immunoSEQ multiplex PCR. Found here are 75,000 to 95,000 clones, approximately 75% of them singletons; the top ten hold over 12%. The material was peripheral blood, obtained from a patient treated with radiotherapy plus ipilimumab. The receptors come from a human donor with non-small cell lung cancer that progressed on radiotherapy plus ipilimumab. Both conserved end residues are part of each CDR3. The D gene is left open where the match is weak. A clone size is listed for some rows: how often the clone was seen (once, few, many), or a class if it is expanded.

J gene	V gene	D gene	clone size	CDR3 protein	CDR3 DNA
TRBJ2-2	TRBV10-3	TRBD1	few	CAIATGGTGELFF	TGTGCCATCGCGACAGGGGGTACCGGGGAGCTGTTTTTT
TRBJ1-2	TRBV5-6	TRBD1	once	CASSCRTGECGYTF	TGTGCCAGCAGCTGCCGGACAGGGGAATGCGGCTACACCTTC
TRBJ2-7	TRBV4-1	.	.	CASSQGSGNLVYEQYF	TGCGCCAGCAGCCAAGGGTCGGGAAATTTAGTTTACGAGCAGTACTTC
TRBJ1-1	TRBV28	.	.	CASSLLGGNTEAFF	TGTGCCAGCAGTTTATTGGGGGGTAACACTGAAGCTTTCTTT
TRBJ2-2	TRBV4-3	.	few	CASSPPMQGPTGELFF	TGCGCCAGCAGCCCCCCCATGCAGGGCCCTACCGGGGAGCTGTTTTTT
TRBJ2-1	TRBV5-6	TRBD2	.	CASSLTSGVASYNEQFF	TGTGCCAGCAGCTTGACTAGCGGGGTGGCGTCCTACAATGAGCAGTTCTTC
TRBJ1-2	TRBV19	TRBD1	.	CASRDTGTGNYGYTF	TGTGCCAGTAGAGATACCGGGACAGGGAACTATGGCTACACCTTC
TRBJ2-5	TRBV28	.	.	CASSSLFSRETQYF	TGTGCCAGCAGTTCACTGTTCTCCCGGGAGACCCAGTACTTC
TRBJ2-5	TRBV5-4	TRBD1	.	CASSSGTGAETQYF	TGTGCCAGCAGCTCCGGGACAGGAGCGGAGACCCAGTACTTC
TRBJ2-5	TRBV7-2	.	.	CASSWSGSSNSETQYF	TGTGCCAGCAGCTGGAGCGGGTCCTCCAATTCAGAGACCCAGTACTTC
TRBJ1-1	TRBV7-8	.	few	CASSLYIESNTEAFF	TGTGCCAGCAGCTTATACATAGAATCGAACACTGAAGCTTTCTTT
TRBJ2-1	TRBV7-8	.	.	CASSSGISDDEQFF	TGTGCCAGCAGCTCCGGGATCTCCGATGATGAGCAGTTCTTC
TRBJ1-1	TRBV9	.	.	CASSVAGSTEAFF	TGTGCCAGCAGCGTAGCTGGGAGCACTGAAGCTTTCTTT
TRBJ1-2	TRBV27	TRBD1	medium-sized	CASTPGQGNLGFTF	TGTGCCAGCACCCCGGGACAGGGGAATTTGGGTTTCACCTTC
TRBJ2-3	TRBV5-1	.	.	CASSSSYGNTDTQYF	TGCGCCAGCAGCTCTTCGTACGGGAACACAGATACGCAGTATTTT
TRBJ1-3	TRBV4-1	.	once	CASSQQTGPSGNTIYF	TGCGCCAGCAGCCAGCAAACAGGACCTTCTGGAAACACCATATATTTT
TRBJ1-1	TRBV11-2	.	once	CASSSGRGNTEAFF	TGTGCCAGCAGCTCAGGGAGGGGCAACACTGAAGCTTTCTTT
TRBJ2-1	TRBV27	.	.	CASSFDLAPRVNEQFF	TGTGCCAGCAGTTTTGATCTAGCGCCAAGGGTCAATGAGCAGTTCTTC
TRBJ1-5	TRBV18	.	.	CASSGELNQPQHF	TGTGCCAGCTCCGGGGAGCTAAATCAGCCCCAGCATTTT
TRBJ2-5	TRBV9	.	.	CASSGTAQETQYF	TGTGCCAGCAGCGGGACTGCGCAAGAGACCCAGTACTTC
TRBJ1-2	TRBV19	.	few	CASKGGERITDYGYTF	TGTGCCAGTAAGGGTGGGGAGAGGATTACGGACTATGGCTACACCTTC
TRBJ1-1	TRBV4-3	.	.	CASSRSLPANTEAFF	TGCGCCAGCAGCCGCTCCTTACCGGCGAACACTGAAGCTTTCTTT
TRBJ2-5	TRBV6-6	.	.	CASSLAETQYF	TGTGCCAGCAGTTTGGCGGAGACCCAGTACTTC
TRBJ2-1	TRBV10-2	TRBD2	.	CATAGGRTSGGASYNEQFF	TGCGCCACCGCGGGAGGGCGGACTAGCGGGGGGGCTTCCTACAATGAGCAGTTCTTC
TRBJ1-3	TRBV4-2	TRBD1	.	CASSLTGGSGNTIYF	TGTGCCAGCAGCCTCACAGGGGGCAGCGGTAACACCATATATTTT
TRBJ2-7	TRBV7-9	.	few	CASTGGNEQYF	TGTGCCAGCACAGGGGGGAACGAGCAGTACTTC
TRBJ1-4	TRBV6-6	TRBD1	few	CASSRDRGTNEKLFF	TGTGCCAGCAGTAGGGACAGGGGGACTAATGAAAAACTGTTTTTT
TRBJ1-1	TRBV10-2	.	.	CASSGGAGNTEAFF	TGCGCCAGCAGCGGGGGCGCGGGGAACACTGAAGCTTTCTTT
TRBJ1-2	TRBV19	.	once	CATSQGRGNGYTF	TGTGCCACCAGTCAGGGCAGGGGAAATGGCTACACCTTC
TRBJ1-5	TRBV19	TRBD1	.	CASMGQGAHIDQPQHF	TGTGCCAGTATGGGACAGGGGGCTCACATCGATCAGCCCCAGCATTTT
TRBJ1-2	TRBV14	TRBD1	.	CASSPTGRGGYTF	TGTGCCAGCAGCCCGACAGGGCGGGGTGGCTACACCTTC
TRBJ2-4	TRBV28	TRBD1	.	CASSLLDRGPYPSKNIQYF	TGTGCCAGCAGTTTGCTTGACAGGGGGCCGTATCCCTCAAAAAACATTCAGTACTTC
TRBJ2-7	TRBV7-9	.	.	CASSLWGVHEQYF	TGTGCCAGCAGCTTATGGGGGGTCCACGAGCAGTACTTC
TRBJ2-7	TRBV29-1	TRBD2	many	CSGWTSPNEQYF	TGCAGCGGGTGGACTAGCCCGAACGAGCAGTACTTC
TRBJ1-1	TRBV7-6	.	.	CASSPSPSDTLNTEAFF	TGTGCCAGCAGCCCATCACCGTCGGACACACTGAACACTGAAGCTTTCTTT
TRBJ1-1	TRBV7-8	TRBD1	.	CASSLRSRRDSMNTEAFF	TGTGCCAGCAGCTTGAGAAGCCGAAGGGACAGCATGAACACTGAAGCTTTCTTT
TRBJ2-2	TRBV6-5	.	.	CASSLDTGELFF	TGTGCCAGCAGTCTTGACACCGGGGAGCTGTTTTTT
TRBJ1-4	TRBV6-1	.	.	CASQKGAGAEKLFF	TGTGCCAGCCAGAAAGGGGCTGGGGCTGAAAAACTGTTTTTT
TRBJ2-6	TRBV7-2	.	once	CASSLGFSGANVLTF	TGTGCCAGCAGCTTAGGCTTCTCTGGGGCCAACGTCCTGACTTTC
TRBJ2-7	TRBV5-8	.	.	CASSLLAGVKEQYF	TGTGCCAGCAGCTTGCTAGCAGGGGTAAAGGAGCAGTACTTC
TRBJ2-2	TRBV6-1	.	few	CASSEAQGGNTGELFF	TGTGCCAGCAGTGAAGCGCAGGGGGGGAACACCGGGGAGCTGTTTTTT
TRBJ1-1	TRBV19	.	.	CASSIPPSHRATEAFF	TGTGCCAGTAGTATCCCACCCTCGCACAGGGCCACTGAAGCTTTCTTT
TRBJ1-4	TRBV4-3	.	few	CASSQGLSQGQGEKLFF	TGCGCCAGCAGCCAAGGCCTCTCGCAGGGCCAGGGGGAAAAACTGTTTTTT
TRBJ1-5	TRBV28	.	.	CASIQGWGNQPQHF	TGTGCCAGCATACAGGGATGGGGCAATCAGCCCCAGCATTTT
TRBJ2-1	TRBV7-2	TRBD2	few	CASSPWTSGSYNEQFF	TGTGCCAGCAGCCCCTGGACTAGCGGCTCCTACAATGAGCAGTTCTTC
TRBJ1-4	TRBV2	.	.	CASRTSEATNEKLFF	TGTGCCAGCAGAACTTCCGAAGCAACTAATGAAAAACTGTTTTTT
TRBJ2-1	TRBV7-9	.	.	CASSPAYNEQFF	TGTGCCAGCAGCCCTGCCTACAATGAGCAGTTCTTC
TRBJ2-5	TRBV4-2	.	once	CASSQGKGRKETQYF	TGTGCCAGCAGCCAAGGAAAGGGTCGGAAAGAGACCCAGTACTTC
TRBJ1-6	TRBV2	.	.	CASSEGRSNSPLHF	TGTGCCAGCAGTGAGGGACGGAGTAATTCACCCCTCCACTTT
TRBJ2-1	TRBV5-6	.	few	CASSLVESEQFF	TGTGCCAGCAGCTTGGTGGAGTCTGAGCAGTTCTTC
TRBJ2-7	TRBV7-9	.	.	CASSPPMGIAVYEQYF	TGTGCCAGCAGCCCCCCGATGGGAATAGCGGTCTACGAGCAGTACTTC
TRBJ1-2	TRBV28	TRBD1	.	CASSSDRGLLYGYTF	TGTGCCAGCAGTTCAGACAGGGGGCTCCTCTATGGCTACACCTTC
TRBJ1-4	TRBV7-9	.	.	CASSFGQYEKLFF	TGTGCCAGCAGCTTCGGACAGTATGAAAAACTGTTTTTT
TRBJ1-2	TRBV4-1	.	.	CASSQQGNYGYTF	TGCGCCAGCAGCCAACAGGGTAACTATGGCTACACCTTC
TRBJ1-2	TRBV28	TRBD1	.	CASSLAQGARYGYTF	TGTGCCAGCAGTTTAGCACAGGGGGCTCGGTATGGCTACACCTTC
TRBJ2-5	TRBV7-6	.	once	CASSLDASSGVGTQYF	TGTGCCAGCAGCTTAGATGCGTCCTCAGGGGTCGGGACCCAGTACTTC
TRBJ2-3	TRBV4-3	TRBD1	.	CASSQWTGSTDTQYF	TGCGCCAGCAGCCAATGGACAGGTAGCACAGATACGCAGTATTTT
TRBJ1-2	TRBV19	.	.	CASSPQGGRAYGYTF	TGTGCCAGTAGTCCACAGGGAGGGAGAGCCTATGGCTATACCTTC
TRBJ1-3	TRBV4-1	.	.	CASSQGRSGRLSGNTIYF	TGCGCCAGCAGCCAAGGTCGAAGTGGGCGGCTCTCTGGAAACACCATATATTTT
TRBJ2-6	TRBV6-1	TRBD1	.	CASRTGDGGANVLTF	TGTGCCAGCAGGACAGGGGATGGTGGGGCCAACGTCCTGACTTTC